This T cell receptor beta chain was profiled in a study of OX40 agonist ivuxolimab in advanced cancers. The CDR3 loop spans 12 amino acids. Between the trimmed V and J ends, which lost 3 bases and 8 bases, there was a span of 7 bases. Germline V CDR1 and CDR2: KGHSH, LQKENI. Details on this clone: The antigen is unknown. This sample also contains other DNA sequences that code for the same CDR3.

This table comes from immunoSEQ multiplex PCR, and its TCRdb copy is limited to in-frame clones, with some not included. The profile covers tens of thousands of clones, with approximately 90% appearing a single time and under 0.65% taken by the ten largest. The study's findings and limits: Expanded clones were, on average, more numerous among CD8+ T cells than CD4+. Also present in some nonresponders was a low level of normalized T-cell clonal expansion. At doses 0.1 to 3.0 mg/kg, CD4+ and CD8+ clones expanded.

This rearrangement joins TRBV18 to TRBJ2-2; weak D call: TRBD2 (5 bases). The receptor was derived from an adult with an advanced solid tumor such as melanoma, head and neck, liver or kidney cancer. Sequencing was performed on CD4+ or CD8+ T cells sorted from blood, taken in a trial of the OX40 agonist ivuxolimab. The CDR3 DNA is TGTGCCAGCTCACCGAGGGCTGGGGAGCTGTTTTTT. This gives the protein CASSPRAGELFF.